Listed below are T cell receptor beta chains from one sample, sequenced in a study of blood T cell repertoires in COVID-19. Measured with immunoSEQ multiplex PCR; TCRdb has only the in-frame clones, and not every one. This sample yields about 49,000 clones, of which 65% to 90% are seen a single time; under 25% belongs to the top ten. Sequenced input: peripheral blood. These TCRs come from a woman older than 75 with COVID-19, enrolled during active disease. Both conserved end residues are part of each CDR3.

v_gene: TRBV15
j_gene: TRBJ2-3
CDR3aa: CATSRAGTSGYTDTQYF

v_gene: TRBV19
j_gene: TRBJ1-1
CDR3aa: CASRGGTGYTEAFF

v_gene: TRBV15
j_gene: TRBJ1-1
CDR3aa: CATEEVGTEAFF

v_gene: TRBV12-3/TRBV12-4
j_gene: TRBJ1-1
CDR3aa: CASSPFNTEAFF

v_gene: TRBV7-2
j_gene: TRBJ2-7
CDR3aa: CASSRGGSLAGPGKYEQYF

v_gene: TRBV28
j_gene: TRBJ2-1
CDR3aa: CASSSLAGTYNEQFF

v_gene: TRBV27
j_gene: TRBJ2-3
CDR3aa: CASSRNPGTSGRYADTQYF

v_gene: TRBV2
j_gene: TRBJ1-5
CDR3aa: CASNRDRGGQPQHF

v_gene: TRBV10-2
j_gene: TRBJ1-2
CDR3aa: CASSEAGGEDGYTF

v_gene: TRBV2
j_gene: TRBJ2-2
CDR3aa: CASRPGAAGGELFF

v_gene: TRBV28
j_gene: TRBJ1-5
CDR3aa: CASSLKTRDILNQPQHF

v_gene: TRBV29-1
j_gene: TRBJ2-1
CDR3aa: CSVEKGTGINEQFF

v_gene: TRBV3-1/TRBV3-2
j_gene: TRBJ2-1
CDR3aa: CASRPGGLAGNEQFF

v_gene: TRBV2
j_gene: TRBJ2-7
CDR3aa: CASSEGGTRYEQYF

v_gene: TRBV27
j_gene: TRBJ2-1
CDR3aa: CASSYGLARNEQFF

v_gene: TRBV12-3/TRBV12-4
j_gene: TRBJ2-5
CDR3aa: CASLAGAQETQYF

v_gene: TRBV18
j_gene: TRBJ2-7
CDR3aa: CASSPAGLARGGAYEQYF

v_gene: TRBV6-5
j_gene: TRBJ2-7
CDR3aa: CASRKGGQTSYEQYF

v_gene: TRBV21-1
j_gene: TRBJ2-1
CDR3aa: CASSKARLSKSSGRGNEQFF

v_gene: TRBV3-1/TRBV3-2
j_gene: TRBJ2-3
CDR3aa: CASSQGGADTQYF

v_gene: TRBV11-2
j_gene: TRBJ1-1
CDR3aa: CASSLGKGQGNTEAFF

v_gene: TRBV11-2
j_gene: TRBJ2-7
CDR3aa: CASRSGVDEQYF

v_gene: TRBV5-1
j_gene: TRBJ2-1
CDR3aa: CASSGRDSSYNEQFF

v_gene: TRBV27
j_gene: TRBJ2-7
CDR3aa: CASSRTFSYEQYF

v_gene: TRBV19
j_gene: TRBJ1-5
CDR3aa: CASSTRDRPNQPQHF

v_gene: TRBV20-1
j_gene: TRBJ2-7
CDR3aa: CSASSSGSIEQYF

v_gene: TRBV5-1
j_gene: TRBJ2-7
CDR3aa: CASSVPGSYEQYF

v_gene: TRBV2
j_gene: TRBJ1-2
CDR3aa: CASSVNSIYGYTF

v_gene: TRBV13
j_gene: TRBJ2-1
CDR3aa: CASTEQFGRNNNEQFF

v_gene: TRBV4-2
j_gene: TRBJ1-5
CDR3aa: CASSQGVTGQEPQHF

v_gene: TRBV28
j_gene: TRBJ1-1
CDR3aa: CASTPGDRVATEAFF

v_gene: TRBV6-5
j_gene: TRBJ2-7
CDR3aa: CASGPRLAGSYEQYF

v_gene: TRBV9
j_gene: TRBJ2-3
CDR3aa: CASSVAVSGSTDTQYF

v_gene: TRBV6-5
j_gene: TRBJ1-2
CDR3aa: CASSYSETGGGYGYTF

v_gene: TRBV12-3/TRBV12-4
j_gene: TRBJ1-1
CDR3aa: CASSRTEVGEAFF

v_gene: TRBV28
j_gene: TRBJ2-1
CDR3aa: CASSSQLAGYNEQFF

v_gene: TRBV5-1
j_gene: TRBJ1-2
CDR3aa: CASSLSGRGDGYTF

v_gene: TRBV30
j_gene: TRBJ2-2
CDR3aa: CALGLGNTGELFF

v_gene: TRBV4-2
j_gene: TRBJ2-7
CDR3aa: CASTPERPGRNARENLDILYEQYF

v_gene: TRBV19
j_gene: TRBJ1-3
CDR3aa: CASSIAESSGNTIYF

v_gene: TRBV3-1/TRBV3-2
j_gene: TRBJ1-6
CDR3aa: CASSREGLNSPLHF

v_gene: TRBV5-5
j_gene: TRBJ2-2
CDR3aa: CASRGITGSAGELFF

v_gene: TRBV27
j_gene: TRBJ2-2
CDR3aa: CASSLIREGTGELFF

v_gene: TRBV2
j_gene: TRBJ2-2
CDR3aa: CASKSTTGSTGELFF

v_gene: TRBV19
j_gene: TRBJ2-5
CDR3aa: CASKTAGTREETQYF

v_gene: TRBV5-1
j_gene: TRBJ1-1
CDR3aa: CASSLQGPNTEAFF

v_gene: TRBV2
j_gene: TRBJ2-2
CDR3aa: CATTGGGTGELFF

v_gene: TRBV7-2
j_gene: TRBJ2-7
CDR3aa: CASSLSGAGGVYEQYF

v_gene: TRBV2
j_gene: TRBJ1-1
CDR3aa: CASKGHNTEAFF

v_gene: TRBV11-2
j_gene: TRBJ2-2
CDR3aa: CASSLVAGPTGELFF

v_gene: TRBV19
j_gene: TRBJ2-4
CDR3aa: CASSIRGSKNIQYF

v_gene: TRBV12-5
j_gene: TRBJ2-5
CDR3aa: CASGGTGLVKTQYF

v_gene: TRBV6-5
j_gene: TRBJ1-5
CDR3aa: CASGDRAQPQHF

v_gene: TRBV10-2
j_gene: TRBJ1-4
CDR3aa: CASRPGTVLNEKLFF

v_gene: TRBV6-5
j_gene: TRBJ2-7
CDR3aa: CASSYSPNRGEQYF